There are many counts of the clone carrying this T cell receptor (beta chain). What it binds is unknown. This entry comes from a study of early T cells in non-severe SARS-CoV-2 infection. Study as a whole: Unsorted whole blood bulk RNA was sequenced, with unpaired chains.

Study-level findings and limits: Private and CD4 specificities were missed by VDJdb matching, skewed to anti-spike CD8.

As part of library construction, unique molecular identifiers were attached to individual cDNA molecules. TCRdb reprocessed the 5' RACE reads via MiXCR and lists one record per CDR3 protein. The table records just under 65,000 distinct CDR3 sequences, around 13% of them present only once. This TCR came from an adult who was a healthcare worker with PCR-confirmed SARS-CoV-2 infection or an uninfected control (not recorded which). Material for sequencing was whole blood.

CDR3 DNA: TGCAGTGCTAGTGGGCGGACCACAGATACGCAGTATTTT. It encodes CSASGRTTDTQYF. J is TRBJ2-3 and V is TRBV20-1, with D uncertain. Germline V gene lookup returns CDR1 DFQATT and CDR2 SNEGSKA (reference sequence). This CDR3 is 13 amino acids long. Trimming took off 3 bases at V and 2 bases at J, with 9 bases between the two ends.